Following are 27 T cell receptor beta chains from one sample sequenced in a study of T cell responses to AZD1222 COVID-19 vaccine. Libraries were prepared by immunoSEQ multiplex PCR; TCRdb keeps only in-frame clonotypes and omits some of them. The sample records tens of thousands of clones, around 89% being singletons. This specimen consisted of peripheral blood, obtained 28 days after the second AZD1222 dose. The receptors stem from an adult who received the AZD1222 COVID-19 vaccine.

This sequence joins TRBV5-8 and TRBJ1-5; the D is unclear. The CDR3 has 16 amino acids. Trimming cost V 1 base and J 0 bases, with 11 bases left between them. CDR1 is SGHTS and CDR2 is YDEGEE in the germline V gene. CDR3 nucleotides: TGTGCCAGCAGCTTGTATACTGTCATTAGCAATCAGCCCCAGCATTTT. This translates into CASSLYTVISNQPQHF.

V is TRBV19 and J is TRBJ2-1, with 10 bases that match TRBD2. Per the germline V gene, CDR1 is LNHDA and CDR2 is SQIVND (reference sequence). Unmatched junction bases numbered 9, after V lost 7 bases and J lost 6 bases. The CDR3 length is 15 residues. DNA of the CDR3: TGTGCCAGTACCCCAGCGGGAGGGCCAGGCAATGAGCAGTTCTTC. Its protein is CASTPAGGPGNEQFF.

The CDR3 is CAITLTGGSGNTEAFF. The CDR3 DNA is TGTGCCATCACACTAACAGGGGGCTCGGGAAACACTGAAGCTTTCTTT. The chain carries TRBV10-3 and TRBJ1-1; 9 bases align to TRBD1. The CDR3 is 16 residues long. V dropped 7 bases and J dropped 2; count of bases not matched to a gene: 11. Per germline, CDR1 ENHRY and CDR2 SYGVKD.

This clone was seen only a few times. This CDR3 reads CASSTRLGAEYGYTF. In DNA, the CDR3 is TGTGCCAGCAGCACCCGCTTGGGAGCGGAGTATGGCTACACCTTC. V usage is TRBV11-2 and J usage is TRBJ1-2; no clear D gene. V shed 5 bases and J shed 5 bases, with 18 bases lying between them. Per germline, CDR1 SGHAT and CDR2 FQNNGV. CDR3 length: 15 amino acids.

V usage is TRBV12-3 or TRBV12-4 and J usage is TRBJ1-5; the D is unclear. The ends were cut back, 3 bases at V and 3 bases at J, with 6 bases in the middle. The CDR3 loop spans 13 amino acids. The CDR3 loop reads CASSFGHNQPQHF. The CDR3 DNA reads as TGTGCCAGCAGTTTTGGTCACAATCAGCCCCAGCATTTT.

This chain uses TRBV5-6 with TRBJ1-1; 8 bases map to TRBD1. CDR3 size: 15 residues. V lost 0 bases to trimming and J lost 1 base; unmatched junction nucleotides: 2. The germline CDR1 and CDR2 sequences are SGHDT and YYEEEE. CDR3 nucleotides: TGTGCCAGCAGCTTGGTGGACAGGGCGAACACTGAAGCTTTCTTT. It specifies CASSLVDRANTEAFF.

The chain couples TRBV29-1 to TRBJ1-1, with D hard to call. Germline V gene lookup returns CDR1 SQVTM and CDR2 ANQGSEA. Trimming shortened V by 4 bases and J by 3 bases, and 12 bases separated the two germline ends. The CDR3 sequence is 13 residues long. For the CDR3, the DNA is TGCAGCGTTGCTACGGCCCGGGACACTGAAGCTTTCTTT. It is translated as CSVATARDTEAFF.

The chain recombines TRBV7-8 with TRBJ2-7; 9 bases are shared with TRBD2. CDR1 SGHVS and CDR2 FQNEAQ come from the germline V gene. The CDR3 totals 15 residues. The V gene end was trimmed by 0 bases and the J gene end by 3 bases; junction bases not matched to a gene: 3. The CDR3 region is CASSLAGSGSYEQYF. In DNA form, the CDR3 reads TGTGCCAGCAGCTTAGCCGGTAGCGGGAGCTACGAGCAGTACTTC.

The CDR3 loop reads CASKAGLSTDTQYF. Here the CDR3 DNA reads TGTGCCAGCAAAGCGGGGCTAAGCACAGATACGCAGTATTTT. This chain connects TRBV6-5 to TRBJ2-3, with 7 bases that match TRBD2. The germline gives CDR1 MNHEY, CDR2 SVGAGI. CDR3 length: 14 residues. V gave up 7 bases and J gave up 0 bases; unmatched junction bases: 4.

The chain links TRBV5-5 to TRBJ2-7; 14 positions agree with TRBD2. V dropped 3 bases and J dropped 4; count of bases not matched to a gene: 6. The CDR3 is 16 amino acids. Germline CDR1 is SGHKS and CDR2 is YYEKEE (reference sequence). The CDR3 spells CASSSGLAGVWYEQYF. The DNA of the CDR3 is TGTGCCAGCAGCTCGGGACTAGCGGGAGTTTGGTACGAGCAGTACTTC.

This clone was seen only a few times. J is TRBJ1-2 and V is TRBV7-2, with no clear D. V lost 3 bases to trimming and J lost 8 bases, with 7 bases between them. In germline, CDR1 is SGHTA, CDR2 FQGNSA. The CDR3 covers 11 residues. CDR3 residues: CASSFTGGYTF. CDR3 DNA sequence: TGTGCCAGCAGCTTTACGGGAGGCTACACCTTC.

The V and J genes are TRBV6-5 and TRBJ1-5; D is undetermined. The germline V gene encodes CDR1 MNHEY and CDR2 SVGAGI. The CDR3 consists of 15 residues. V lost 0 bases and J 0 bases, leaving 6 bases between the germline ends. The CDR3 DNA is TGTGCCAGCAGTTACTCGATTTCTAGCAATCAGCCCCAGCATTTT. Protein sequence: CASSYSISSNQPQHF.

The rearrangement links TRBV28 to TRBJ2-5; either TRBD1 or TRBD2 may fit D (5 bases each). CDR1 and CDR2 (germline): MDHEN, SYDVKM. V was clipped by 5 bases and J by 3 bases, with 13 bases between them. The CDR3 runs 14 residues. The CDR3 DNA reads TGTGCCAGCAGTCGGCCGGGACGAAAAGAGACCCAGTACTTC. Translating gives CASSRPGRKETQYF.

The chain combines TRBV3-1 (or the pseudogene TRBV3-2) with TRBJ2-1, with 11 bases that match TRBD2. V shed 1 base and J 8 bases; nucleotides not matched to a gene: 7. The CDR3 length is 16 residues. In germline, CDR1 is LGHDT, CDR2 YNNKEL (reference sequence). This chain's CDR3 is CASSQVTSGSTHEQFF. Here the CDR3 DNA reads TGTGCCAGCAGCCAAGTTACTAGCGGGAGCACCCATGAGCAGTTCTTC.

The chain couples TRBV28 to TRBJ2-3; possibly TRBD1 for D (6 bases). The CDR3 runs to 15 residues. Germline CDR1 MDHEN, CDR2 SYDVKM. With 7 bases removed from V and 5 bases from J, the gap between germline ends came to 19 bases. CDR3 DNA: TGTGCCAGCATCCCCGCAGGGGCCCCCCGAGATACGCAGTATTTT. It is translated as CASIPAGAPRDTQYF.

This chain connects TRBV4-3 to TRBJ1-1; 8 nucleotides align to TRBD1. The V gene's germline CDR1 is LGHNA and CDR2 YSLEER. The CDR3 has 14 amino acids. V lost 1 base and J lost 6; bases outside the gene matches: 4. The CDR3 spells CASSQGDRQPEAFF. CDR3 DNA sequence: TGCGCCAGCAGCCAAGGGGACAGGCAACCTGAAGCTTTCTTT.

The chain employs TRBV7-2 and TRBJ2-7, with D maybe TRBD1 (6 bases). CDR1 is SGHTA, CDR2 FQGNSA, per germline. There are 12 residues in the CDR3. V was shortened by 5 bases and J by 9 bases, with 14 bases between the two germline ends. CDR3 coding DNA: TGTGCCAGCAGCACGGACAGAATTTCGCAGTACTTC. Translation: CASSTDRISQYF.

The genes are TRBV27 and TRBJ1-4, with D possibly matching TRBD1 (6 bases). Trimming pared 3 bases from V and 10 bases from J, leaving 18 bases between. The CDR3 sequence is 15 residues long. CDR1 is MNHEY and CDR2 is SMNVEV in the germline V gene (reference sequence). CDR3 in amino acids: CASSFAYRGAGKLFF. The CDR3 DNA reads as TGTGCCAGCAGTTTTGCCTACCGGGGGGCCGGAAAACTGTTTTTT.

This chain connects TRBV12-3 or TRBV12-4 to TRBJ2-2; D remains unclear. The CDR3 covers 13 residues. V lost 7 bases to trimming and J lost 8 bases, with 14 bases between them. The CDR3 loop is CASNRGGGGELFF. The CDR3 bases are TGTGCCAGCAATCGTGGCGGTGGGGGGGAGCTGTTTTTT.

The genes are TRBV4-1 and TRBJ2-7; 7 bases agree with TRBD1. The ends lost 9 bases at V and 2 bases at J; junction bases unmatched: 10. In germline, CDR1 is MGHRA, CDR2 YSYEKL. CDR3 length: 14 residues. The CDR3 loop reads CASRPGTDTYEQYF. The CDR3 coding sequence is TGCGCCAGTAGGCCCGGGACAGACACCTACGAGCAGTACTTC.

Details on this clone: This CDR3 is also generated by other DNA sequences in the sample. The V and J genes are TRBV9 and TRBJ2-2; D not resolved. The CDR3 length is 12 residues. Looked up from germline, CDR1 is SGDLS and CDR2 is YYNGEE. Trimming stripped 1 base from V and 5 bases from J, with 3 bases between. CDR3 bases: TGTGCCAGCAGCGTAAATACCGGGGAGCTGTTTTTT. Protein: CASSVNTGELFF.

The rearrangement links TRBV7-9 to TRBJ2-1; D uncertain. Trimming cost V 3 bases and J 0 bases, with 9 bases left between them. This CDR3 has 15 residues. The germline gives CDR1 SEHNR, CDR2 FQNEAQ (reference sequence). This CDR3 is CASSFGRSSYNEQFF. The CDR3 DNA reads as TGTGCCAGCAGCTTTGGCCGGAGCTCCTACAATGAGCAGTTCTTC.

This chain links TRBV29-1 with TRBJ2-1, with D perhaps TRBD1 (6 bases). V was cut by 7 bases and J by 14 bases, with 21 bases left in between. From germline, CDR1 is SQVTM and CDR2 ANQGSEA. The CDR3 consists of 12 residues. The CDR3 loop reads CSGGQLGYREFF. The CDR3 bases are TGCAGCGGTGGACAGCTAGGTTACAGGGAGTTCTTC.

This chain uses TRBV28 with TRBJ1-5; possibly TRBD1 for D (5 bases). Germline V gene lookup returns CDR1 MDHEN and CDR2 SYDVKM. The CDR3 extends over 14 amino acids. V was cut by 5 bases and J by 5 bases, with 13 bases left in between. The CDR3 spells CASSPGGSDQPQHF. The CDR3 DNA reads as TGTGCCAGCAGTCCGGGGGGGTCGGATCAGCCCCAGCATTTT.

The genes are TRBV12-5 and TRBJ2-2; D not resolved. CDR1 is LGHNT and CDR2 is FRNRAP in the germline V gene. Trimming removed 1 base at V and 1 base at J, with 7 bases between. The CDR3 contains 15 residues. This chain's CDR3 is CASGLGALNTGELFF. In DNA, the CDR3 is TGTGCTAGTGGTTTGGGGGCTTTGAACACCGGGGAGCTGTTTTTT.

The rearrangement uses TRBV5-5 and TRBJ1-5, with D unclear. V lost 0 bases, J lost 3 bases, and 7 bases lay in between. Germline V gene data show CDR1 as SGHKS and CDR2 as YYEKEE (reference sequence). The CDR3 runs to 14 residues. Here the CDR3 DNA reads TGTGCCAGCAGCTTGGATGCGCTCAATCAGCCCCAGCATTTT. This translates into CASSLDALNQPQHF.

This chain joins TRBV6-1 and TRBJ1-4, with 7 bases aligning to TRBD1. V shed 5 bases, J shed 5 bases, and the junction held 5 bases outside the gene matches. The CDR3 has 14 residues. Germline V CDR1 and CDR2: MNHNS, SASEGT. CDR3 bases: TGTGCCAGCAGTCCCGGACAGGACAATGAAAAACTGTTTTTT. This sequence encodes CASSPGQDNEKLFF.